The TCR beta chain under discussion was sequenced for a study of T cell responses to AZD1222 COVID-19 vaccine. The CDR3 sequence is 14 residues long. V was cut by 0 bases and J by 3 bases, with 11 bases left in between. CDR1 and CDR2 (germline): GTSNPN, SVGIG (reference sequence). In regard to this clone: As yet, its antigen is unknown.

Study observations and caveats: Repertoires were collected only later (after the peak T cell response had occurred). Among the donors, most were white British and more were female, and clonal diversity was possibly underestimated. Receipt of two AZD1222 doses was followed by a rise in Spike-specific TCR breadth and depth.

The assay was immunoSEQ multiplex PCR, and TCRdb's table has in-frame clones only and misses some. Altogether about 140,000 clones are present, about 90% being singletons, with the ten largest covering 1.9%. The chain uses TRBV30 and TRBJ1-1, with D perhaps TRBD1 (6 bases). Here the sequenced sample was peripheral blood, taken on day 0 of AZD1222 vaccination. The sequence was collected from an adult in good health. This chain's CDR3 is CAWSVWGRDTEAFF. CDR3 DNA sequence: TGTGCCTGGAGTGTTTGGGGGCGCGACACTGAAGCTTTCTTT.